This T cell receptor beta chain was found in a study of blood T cell repertoires in COVID-19. This clone was seen once. V lost 4 bases and J lost 6; bases outside the gene matches: 8. The CDR3 is 14 residues long. Germline CDR1 SEHNR, CDR2 FQNEAQ (reference sequence). The table came from immunoSEQ multiplex PCR; TCRdb's copy has only in-frame clones and leaves some out. Here the sample spans just under 350,000 clones, about 83% being singletons. The sequence derives from a young man with active or convalescent COVID-19. The specimen sequenced was peripheral blood. The gene calls are TRBV7-9 and TRBJ2-7, with 8 bases aligning to TRBD2. CDR3 DNA: TGTGCCAGCAGCTCGGGAGGGCTAGCAACCGAGCAGTACTTC. Amino acid sequence: CASSSGGLATEQYF.